This TCR beta chain was obtained from a study of blood T cell repertoires in COVID-19. TCRdb keeps only in-frame clones here, not all; method: immunoSEQ multiplex PCR. The sample holds 90,000 to 120,000 clones, 80% to 85% seen once. The CDR3 totals 16 residues. Germline V gene sequence: CDR1 DFQATT, CDR2 SNEGSKA (reference sequence). Trimming cost V 3 bases and J 0 bases; bases outside gene matches: 4. This TCR derives from a man between 65 and 79 years old with acute or convalescent COVID-19. Sequencing input: peripheral blood. V is TRBV20-1 and J is TRBJ2-3; 12 positions agree with TRBD2. CDR3 in amino acids: CSASGLAGLSTDTQYF. CDR3 sequence (DNA): TGCAGTGCTAGTGGACTAGCGGGGCTTAGCACAGATACGCAGTATTTT.